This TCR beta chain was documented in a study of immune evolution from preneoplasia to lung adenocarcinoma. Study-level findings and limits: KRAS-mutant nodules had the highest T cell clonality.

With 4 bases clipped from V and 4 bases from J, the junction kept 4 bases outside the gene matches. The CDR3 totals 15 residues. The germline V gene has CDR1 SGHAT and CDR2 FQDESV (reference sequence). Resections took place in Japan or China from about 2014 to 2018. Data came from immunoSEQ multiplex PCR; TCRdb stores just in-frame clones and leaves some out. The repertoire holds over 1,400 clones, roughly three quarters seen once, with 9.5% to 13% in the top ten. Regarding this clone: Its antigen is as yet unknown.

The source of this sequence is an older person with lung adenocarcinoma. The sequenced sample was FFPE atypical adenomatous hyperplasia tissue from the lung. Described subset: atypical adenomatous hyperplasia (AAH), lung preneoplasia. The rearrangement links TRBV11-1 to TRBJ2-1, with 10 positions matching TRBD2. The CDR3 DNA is TGTGCCAGCAGCTCCGGACTAGCGGTTTACAATGAGCAGTTCTTC. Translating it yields CASSSGLAVYNEQFF.